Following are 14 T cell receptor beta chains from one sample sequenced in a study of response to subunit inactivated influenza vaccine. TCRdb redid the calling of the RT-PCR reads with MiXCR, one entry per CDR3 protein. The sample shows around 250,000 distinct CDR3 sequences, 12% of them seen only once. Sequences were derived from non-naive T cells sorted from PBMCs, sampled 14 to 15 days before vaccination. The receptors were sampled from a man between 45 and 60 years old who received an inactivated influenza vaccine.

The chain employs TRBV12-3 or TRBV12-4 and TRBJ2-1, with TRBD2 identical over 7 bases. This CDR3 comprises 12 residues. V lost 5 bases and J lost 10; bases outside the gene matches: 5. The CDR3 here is CASSGGVGEQFF. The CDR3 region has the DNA TGTGCCAGCAGTGGGGGGGTTGGGGAGCAGTTCTTC.

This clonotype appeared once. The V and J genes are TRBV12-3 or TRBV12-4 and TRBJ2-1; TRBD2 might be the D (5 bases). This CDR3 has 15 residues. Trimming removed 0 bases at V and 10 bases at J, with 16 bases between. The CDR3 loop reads CASSLALGPPGEQFF. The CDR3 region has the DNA TGTGCCAGCAGTTTAGCGTTGGGCCCCCCGGGGGAGCAGTTCTTC.

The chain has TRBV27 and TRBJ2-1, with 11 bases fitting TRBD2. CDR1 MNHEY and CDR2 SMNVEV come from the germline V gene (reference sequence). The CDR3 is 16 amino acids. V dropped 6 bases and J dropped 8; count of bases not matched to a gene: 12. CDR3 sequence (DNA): TGTGCCAGCAGCACGACTAGCGGGGCCAATGTGTATGAGCAGTTCTTC. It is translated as CASSTTSGANVYEQFF.

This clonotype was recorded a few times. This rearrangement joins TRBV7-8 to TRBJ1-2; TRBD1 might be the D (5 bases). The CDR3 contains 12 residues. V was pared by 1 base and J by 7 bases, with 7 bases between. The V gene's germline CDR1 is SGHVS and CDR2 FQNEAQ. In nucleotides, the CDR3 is TGTGCCAGCAGCTTAGTTGGGGGTGGCTACACCTTC. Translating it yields CASSLVGGGYTF.

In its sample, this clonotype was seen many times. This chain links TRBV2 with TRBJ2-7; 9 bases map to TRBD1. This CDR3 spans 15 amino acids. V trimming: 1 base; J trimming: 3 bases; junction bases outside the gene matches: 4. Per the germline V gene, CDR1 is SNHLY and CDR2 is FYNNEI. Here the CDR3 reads CASSEGATGGYEQYF. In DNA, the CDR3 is TGTGCCAGCAGTGAAGGGGCGACAGGGGGCTACGAGCAGTACTTC.

This CDR3 is CASSLTGGKNYEQYF. The CDR3 DNA sequence: TGTGCCAGCAGCTTAACAGGGGGCAAGAACTACGAGCAGTACTTC. V gene TRBV7-2 combines with J gene TRBJ2-7; 9 bases are a match to TRBD1. The CDR3 runs to 15 residues. The ends lost 2 bases at V and 3 bases at J; junction bases unmatched: 5. The germline CDR1 and CDR2 sequences are SGHTA and FQGNSA.

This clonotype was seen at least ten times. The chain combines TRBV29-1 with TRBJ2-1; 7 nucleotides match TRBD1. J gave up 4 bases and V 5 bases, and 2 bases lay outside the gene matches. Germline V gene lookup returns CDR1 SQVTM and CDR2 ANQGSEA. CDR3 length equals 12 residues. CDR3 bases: TGCAGCGTTACAGGGGATTACAATGAGCAGTTCTTC. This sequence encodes CSVTGDYNEQFF.

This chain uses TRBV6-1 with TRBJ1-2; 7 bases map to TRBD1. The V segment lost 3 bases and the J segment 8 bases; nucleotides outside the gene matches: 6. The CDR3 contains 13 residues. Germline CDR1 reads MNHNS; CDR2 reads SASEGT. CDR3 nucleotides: TGTGCCAGCAGTGATGGACAGGCTCAGGGCTACACCTTC. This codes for CASSDGQAQGYTF.

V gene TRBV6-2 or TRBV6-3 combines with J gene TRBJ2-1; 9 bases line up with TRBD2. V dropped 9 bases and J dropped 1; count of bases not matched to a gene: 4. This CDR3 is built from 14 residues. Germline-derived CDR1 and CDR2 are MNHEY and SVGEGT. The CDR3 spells CASLLAGSYNEQFF. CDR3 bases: TGTGCCAGTCTTCTAGCGGGATCCTACAATGAGCAGTTCTTC.

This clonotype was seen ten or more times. The CDR3 protein is CASSQTTDTQYF. CDR3 DNA sequence: TGTGCCAGCAGCCAAACCACAGATACGCAGTATTTT. The chain links TRBV4-2 to TRBJ2-3; D ambiguous. The V end lost 2 bases, the J end lost 2 bases, and 2 bases lay between the germline ends. Germline CDR1 reads LGHNA; CDR2 reads YNFKEQ. This CDR3 spans 12 amino acids.

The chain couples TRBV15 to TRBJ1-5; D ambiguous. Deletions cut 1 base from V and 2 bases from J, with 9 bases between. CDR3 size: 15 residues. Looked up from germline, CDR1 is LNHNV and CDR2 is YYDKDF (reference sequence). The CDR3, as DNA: TGTGCCACCAGCAGAGTGACCGAGGGCAATCAGCCCCAGCATTTT. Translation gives CATSRVTEGNQPQHF.

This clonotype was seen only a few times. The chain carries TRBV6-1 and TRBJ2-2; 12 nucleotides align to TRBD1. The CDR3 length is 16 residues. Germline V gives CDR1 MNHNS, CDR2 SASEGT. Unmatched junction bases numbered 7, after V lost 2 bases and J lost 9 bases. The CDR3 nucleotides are TGTGCCAGCAGTGAATTATCTGGGACAGGGGGCCGGGAGCTGTTTTTT. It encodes CASSELSGTGGRELFF.

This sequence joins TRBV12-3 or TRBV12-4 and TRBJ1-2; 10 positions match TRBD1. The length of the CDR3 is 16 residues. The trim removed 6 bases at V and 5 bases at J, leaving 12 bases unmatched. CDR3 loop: CASSEDRGRLAYGYTF. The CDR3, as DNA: TGTGCCAGCAGCGAAGACAGGGGGCGCCTGGCTTATGGCTACACCTTC.

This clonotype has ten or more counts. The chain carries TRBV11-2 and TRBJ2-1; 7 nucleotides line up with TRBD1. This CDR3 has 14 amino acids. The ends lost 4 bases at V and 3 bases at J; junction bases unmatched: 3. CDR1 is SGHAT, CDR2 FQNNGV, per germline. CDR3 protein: CASSSWDSYNEQFF. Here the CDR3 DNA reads TGTGCCAGCAGCTCTTGGGACAGCTACAATGAGCAGTTCTTC.